Listed below are T cell receptor beta chains from one sample, sequenced in a study of glioma-infiltrating T cells. TCRdb called the multiplex PCR reads again in MiXCR, with one record for every CDR3 protein. Here the sample spans 300,000 to 450,000 distinct CDR3 sequences, about 40% being singletons. Sequenced input: glioma tissue, nonneoplastic brain tissue, or PBMCs (not recorded which). The receptors were gathered from a human donor with low-grade glioma or glioblastoma, undergoing nonglioma brain surgery, or in good health (not recorded which). CDR3s include the opening cysteine and the closing phenylalanine or tryptophan. Each record gives: clone size, V gene, D gene, J gene, CDR3 DNA, CDR3 protein. D genes are given only for firm matches. Only some rows state a clone size, as once, few, many or a class for expanded clones.

clone_size: few
v_call: TRBV7-2
d_call: -
j_call: TRBJ2-3
cdr3_nt: TGTGCCAGCGGCCCACCGGGGGGCGGGAGAGGCGCAGATACGCAGTATTTT
cdr3_aa: CASGPPGGGRGADTQYF

clone_size: -
v_call: TRBV19
d_call: -
j_call: TRBJ2-3
cdr3_nt: TGTGCCAGTAGAAGCGGGCTTTACACAGATACGCAGTATTTT
cdr3_aa: CASRSGLYTDTQYF

clone_size: -
v_call: TRBV28
d_call: -
j_call: TRBJ1-2
cdr3_nt: TGTGCCAGCAGTTTATTGAGGGGAGGCGGGTACCGAGGTGGCTACACCTTC
cdr3_aa: CASSLLRGGGYRGGYTF

clone_size: few
v_call: TRBV7-6
d_call: TRBD2
j_call: TRBJ2-7
cdr3_nt: TGTGCCAGCAGCTTAGCGTCGGCGGGAGGGGACTACGAGCAGTACTTC
cdr3_aa: CASSLASAGGDYEQYF

clone_size: few
v_call: TRBV7-8
d_call: -
j_call: TRBJ2-1
cdr3_nt: TGTGCCAGCAGCTTGAGACGCCGGGACCCAGATCAGTTCTTC
cdr3_aa: CASSLRRRDPDQFF

clone_size: few
v_call: TRBV27
d_call: -
j_call: TRBJ1-5
cdr3_nt: TGTGCCAGCAGTGCCCCAGGGAGTTATAGCAATCAGCCCCAGCATTTT
cdr3_aa: CASSAPGSYSNQPQHF

clone_size: many
v_call: TRBV20-1
d_call: -
j_call: TRBJ1-1
cdr3_nt: TGCAGTGCCAGTGGAAGGGGCTCATCCATGAACACTGAAGCTTTCTTT
cdr3_aa: CSASGRGSSMNTEAFF

clone_size: -
v_call: TRBV4-1
d_call: -
j_call: TRBJ2-7
cdr3_nt: TGCGCCAGCAGCCAAGAAAAGAGGAGGGGGAGCTACGACCAGTACTTC
cdr3_aa: CASSQEKRRGSYDQYF

clone_size: many
v_call: TRBV28
d_call: -
j_call: TRBJ2-5
cdr3_nt: TGTGCCAGCAGTTTACGTAGCCCCTTCCCCGAGTACTTC
cdr3_aa: CASSLRSPFPEYF

clone_size: -
v_call: TRBV6-2/TRBV6-3
d_call: TRBD2
j_call: TRBJ2-3
cdr3_nt: TGTGCCAGCAGCTCACTAGCGGGAGGGCCAGGTACGCAGTATTTT
cdr3_aa: CASSSLAGGPGTQYF

clone_size: many
v_call: TRBV6-1
d_call: -
j_call: TRBJ2-1
cdr3_nt: TGTGCCAGCAACCCACCCGGGAACCACAATGAGCAGTTCTTC
cdr3_aa: CASNPPGNHNEQFF

clone_size: many
v_call: TRBV7-8
d_call: TRBD1
j_call: TRBJ2-1
cdr3_nt: TGTGCCAGCAGCTCCGGACAGGGGGCGTTTAATGAGCAGTTCTTC
cdr3_aa: CASSSGQGAFNEQFF

clone_size: -
v_call: TRBV24-1
d_call: TRBD1
j_call: TRBJ1-5
cdr3_nt: TGTGCCACCAGTAGGACAGGGAGCAATCAGCCCCAGCATTTT
cdr3_aa: CATSRTGSNQPQHF

clone_size: -
v_call: TRBV4-1
d_call: -
j_call: TRBJ2-3
cdr3_nt: TGCGCCAGCAGCCACGACAGGATAGACACAGATACGCAGTATTTT
cdr3_aa: CASSHDRIDTDTQYF

clone_size: -
v_call: TRBV6-2/TRBV6-3
d_call: TRBD2
j_call: TRBJ2-7
cdr3_nt: TGTGCCATCGACCGTAGCGGGAGGGCCTACGAGCAGTACTTC
cdr3_aa: CAIDRSGRAYEQYF

clone_size: -
v_call: TRBV7-9
d_call: -
j_call: TRBJ1-5
cdr3_nt: TGTGCCAGCAGCTTATCCCATAATCAGCCCCAGCATTTT
cdr3_aa: CASSLSHNQPQHF

clone_size: many
v_call: TRBV15
d_call: TRBD2
j_call: TRBJ2-1
cdr3_nt: TGTGCCACCAGCAGCGATCTAGCGGGAGGGAGAGAGCAGTTCTTC
cdr3_aa: CATSSDLAGGREQFF

clone_size: -
v_call: TRBV28
d_call: -
j_call: TRBJ2-5
cdr3_nt: TGTGCCAGAAGTTTGGGGGACAAGTACCAAGAGACCCAGTACTTC
cdr3_aa: CARSLGDKYQETQYF

clone_size: few
v_call: TRBV28
d_call: -
j_call: TRBJ1-6
cdr3_nt: TGTGCCACACAGTTCCCTAATTCACCCCTCCACTTT
cdr3_aa: CATQFPNSPLHF

clone_size: -
v_call: TRBV4-1
d_call: -
j_call: TRBJ1-2
cdr3_nt: TGCGCCAGCAGCCAAGATGGGTCCAGGAAGTGGTCCTATGGCTACACCTTC
cdr3_aa: CASSQDGSRKWSYGYTF

clone_size: -
v_call: TRBV7-8
d_call: -
j_call: TRBJ1-5
cdr3_nt: TGTGCCAGCAGCCTCAGTCATCAGCCCCAGCATTTT
cdr3_aa: CASSLSHQPQHF

clone_size: -
v_call: TRBV6-2/TRBV6-3
d_call: -
j_call: TRBJ1-2
cdr3_nt: TGTGCCAGCAGTTACGTGGAACAGGGCGACTCCTATGGCTACACCTTC
cdr3_aa: CASSYVEQGDSYGYTF

clone_size: -
v_call: TRBV25-1
d_call: TRBD1
j_call: TRBJ2-1
cdr3_nt: TGTGCCAGCAGTGAGGCCGGGACAGGGTTCTACAATGAGCAGTTCTTC
cdr3_aa: CASSEAGTGFYNEQFF

clone_size: -
v_call: TRBV7-9
d_call: -
j_call: TRBJ1-3
cdr3_nt: TGTGCCAGCAGCTTATCATCGGAGGGAAACACCATATATTTT
cdr3_aa: CASSLSSEGNTIYF

clone_size: -
v_call: TRBV4-1
d_call: -
j_call: TRBJ2-5
cdr3_nt: TGCGCCAGCAGCCCCTCGGGGAACAGGGTAGAGACCCAGTACTTC
cdr3_aa: CASSPSGNRVETQYF

clone_size: -
v_call: TRBV5-4
d_call: -
j_call: TRBJ2-7
cdr3_nt: TGTGCCAGCAGCTTGGACAGGGTCTACGAGCAGTACTTC
cdr3_aa: CASSLDRVYEQYF

clone_size: -
v_call: TRBV6-1
d_call: TRBD1
j_call: TRBJ2-5
cdr3_nt: TGTGCCAGCAGTGAATGGGACGGCAGGGGGCACGAGACCCAGTACTTC
cdr3_aa: CASSEWDGRGHETQYF

clone_size: many
v_call: TRBV6-6
d_call: -
j_call: TRBJ1-1
cdr3_nt: TGTGCCAGCAGTTACGGCCGAGCAGGTGAAGCTTTCTTT
cdr3_aa: CASSYGRAGEAFF

clone_size: -
v_call: TRBV7-2
d_call: TRBD2
j_call: TRBJ2-3
cdr3_nt: TGTGCCAGTGGGGCGGGAGCGGATTATACGCAGTATTTT
cdr3_aa: CASGAGADYTQYF

clone_size: -
v_call: TRBV4-2
d_call: -
j_call: TRBJ2-3
cdr3_nt: TGTGCCAGCAGCCAAGCCCTTGGGGGAGATAAGCAGTATTTT
cdr3_aa: CASSQALGGDKQYF

clone_size: -
v_call: TRBV2
d_call: -
j_call: TRBJ1-2
cdr3_nt: TGTGCCAGCAGCCTCGAGGAGTATGGCTACACCTTC
cdr3_aa: CASSLEEYGYTF

clone_size: -
v_call: TRBV27
d_call: -
j_call: TRBJ2-5
cdr3_nt: TGTGCCAGCAGTTCGTCGTACCGACTAGCAGGGGGGACCCAGTACTTC
cdr3_aa: CASSSSYRLAGGTQYF

clone_size: -
v_call: TRBV15
d_call: -
j_call: TRBJ2-1
cdr3_nt: TGTGCCACCAGCAGAGAGCGCGGGGTCTCCTCGGATGAGCGGTTCTTC
cdr3_aa: CATSRERGVSSDERFF

clone_size: -
v_call: TRBV7-9
d_call: -
j_call: TRBJ2-3
cdr3_nt: TGTGCCAGCAGCTTAGCCGGAATAAGTGCGGGTCATCGCACAGATACGCAGTATTTT
cdr3_aa: CASSLAGISAGHRTDTQYF

clone_size: many
v_call: TRBV6-1
d_call: TRBD2
j_call: TRBJ2-3
cdr3_nt: TGTGCCAGCAGTACATTAGGACTAGCGTCTAGCACAGATACGCAGTATTTT
cdr3_aa: CASSTLGLASSTDTQYF

clone_size: few
v_call: TRBV20-1
d_call: -
j_call: TRBJ2-7
cdr3_nt: TGCAGTGCCACAGCCGACTCCTACGAGCAGTACTTC
cdr3_aa: CSATADSYEQYF

clone_size: -
v_call: TRBV29-1
d_call: TRBD1
j_call: TRBJ2-4
cdr3_nt: TGCAGCGTCCGTAGACAGGGAACCTACGATCAGTACTTC
cdr3_aa: CSVRRQGTYDQYF

clone_size: -
v_call: TRBV7-9
d_call: -
j_call: TRBJ2-7
cdr3_nt: TGTGCCAGCAGCTGGGGGCTCTACGAGCAGTACTTC
cdr3_aa: CASSWGLYEQYF

clone_size: many
v_call: TRBV27
d_call: TRBD2
j_call: TRBJ2-1
cdr3_nt: TGTGCCAGCAGAGCTAGCGGGACGAGTGAGCAGTTCTTC
cdr3_aa: CASRASGTSEQFF

clone_size: few
v_call: TRBV7-9
d_call: -
j_call: TRBJ2-3
cdr3_nt: TGTGCCAGCACCGAGGGGTCGGGGACAGATACGCAGTATTTT
cdr3_aa: CASTEGSGTDTQYF

clone_size: few
v_call: TRBV29-1
d_call: -
j_call: TRBJ1-1
cdr3_nt: TGCAGCGTTGGATCAGGGGCCCGTTTTGTCAGTGGGGCTTTCTTT
cdr3_aa: CSVGSGARFVSGAFF

clone_size: -
v_call: TRBV28
d_call: TRBD1
j_call: TRBJ2-2
cdr3_nt: TGTGCCAGCAGCGTAGGAGGGCAGGGGGCACGTGGTACCGGGGAGCTGTTTTTT
cdr3_aa: CASSVGGQGARGTGELFF

clone_size: few
v_call: TRBV4-1
d_call: -
j_call: TRBJ2-1
cdr3_nt: TGCGCCAGCAGCCAAACATCACCCGGGAGAGGTGAGCAGTTCTTC
cdr3_aa: CASSQTSPGRGEQFF

clone_size: many
v_call: TRBV7-2
d_call: -
j_call: TRBJ2-5
cdr3_nt: TGTGCCAGCAGCGCCCGGGGGCCCGCGTCCGAGACCCAGTACTTC
cdr3_aa: CASSARGPASETQYF

clone_size: few
v_call: TRBV28
d_call: -
j_call: TRBJ2-7
cdr3_nt: TGTGCCAGCAGCGACCAGCACCCGGCGGGATGGTACTTC
cdr3_aa: CASSDQHPAGWYF

clone_size: once
v_call: TRBV18
d_call: -
j_call: TRBJ1-3
cdr3_nt: TGTGCCAGCTCACCCGAGTTCTCTGGAAACACCTTATATTTT
cdr3_aa: CASSPEFSGNTLYF

clone_size: -
v_call: TRBV3-1
d_call: -
j_call: TRBJ2-3
cdr3_nt: TGTGCCAGCAGCGACAAGTTGGGGGGCGGAGGCACAGATACGCAGTATTTT
cdr3_aa: CASSDKLGGGGTDTQYF

clone_size: -
v_call: TRBV6-2/TRBV6-3
d_call: TRBD2
j_call: TRBJ2-7
cdr3_nt: TGTGCCAGCAGTTACTCGGTAGCGGGTAACTCCTACGAGCAGTACTTC
cdr3_aa: CASSYSVAGNSYEQYF